The 21 T cell receptor beta chains presented below share a single source sample, sequenced in a study of cytomegalovirus exposure and HLA in healthy donors. Vbeta (60) and Jbeta (13) primers were used in the PCR. Assay: immunoSEQ multiplex PCR; the TCRdb copy retains only in-frame clones and omits some. The sample includes 150,000 to 200,000 clones, about 84% of them seen just once. What was sequenced was PBMCs. These TCRs come from a man between 18 and 29 years old in good health and CMV-seronegative.

The V gene is TRBV5-1, the J gene TRBJ2-7; possible D gene TRBD2, 5 bases. V dropped 2 bases and J dropped 4 bases, with 19 bases sitting between them. The CDR3 contains 16 residues. Germline V lookup: CDR1 SGHRS, CDR2 YFSETQ. The CDR3 DNA reads as TGCGCCAGCAGCTTCGCGGGCACCGAAATGGTTTACGAGCAGTACTTC. Protein: CASSFAGTEMVYEQYF.

The chain carries TRBV2 and TRBJ2-1; 13 nucleotides agree with TRBD2. With 4 bases clipped from V and 0 bases from J, the junction kept 6 bases outside the gene matches. This CDR3 has 18 amino acids. Germline V lookup: CDR1 SNHLY, CDR2 FYNNEI. The CDR3 region is CASSGLAGGLNSYNEQFF. As DNA, the CDR3 is TGTGCCAGCAGTGGACTAGCGGGGGGCCTGAACTCCTACAATGAGCAGTTCTTC.

The CDR3 reads CASSPDRDYEQYF. For the CDR3, the DNA is TGTGCCAGCAGCCCGGACAGGGATTACGAGCAGTACTTC. The chain links TRBV7-6 to TRBJ2-7; 8 bases map to TRBD1. With V trimmed by 5 bases and J by 4 bases, 4 bases remained unmatched. This CDR3 comprises 13 residues. The germline V gene encodes CDR1 SGHVS and CDR2 FNYEAQ.

The chain recombines TRBV5-4 with TRBJ1-4; a possible D gene is TRBD1 (6 bases). V was shortened by 2 bases and J by 2 bases, with 7 bases between the two germline ends. CDR3 size: 14 residues. Germline V gives CDR1 SGHNT, CDR2 YYREEE (reference sequence). CDR3 coding DNA: TGTGCCAGCAGCTTCCAGGGGACTAATGAAAAACTGTTTTTT. As protein: CASSFQGTNEKLFF.

CDR3 amino acids: CASSNRLEGGFSKPQHF. Written as DNA, the CDR3 is TGTGCCAGTAGTAACCGGTTGGAAGGCGGCTTTTCAAAGCCCCAGCATTTT. The chain is built from TRBV19 and TRBJ1-5; D unclear. Germline CDR1 and CDR2: LNHDA and SQIVND (reference sequence). The V gene lost 4 bases and the J gene lost 8 bases, with 24 bases spanning the gap. CDR3 length equals 17 residues.

The chain combines TRBV4-1 with TRBJ2-1; D not resolved. Germline values: CDR1 MGHRA, CDR2 YSYEKL. There are 14 residues in the CDR3. Trimming left V 0 bases short and J 9 bases short, with 12 bases between. The CDR3 DNA reads as TGCGCCAGCAGCCAAGATCGTACTTCACGTGAGCAGTTCTTC. It encodes CASSQDRTSREQFF.

The chain uses TRBV19 and TRBJ1-2, with 8 bases aligning to TRBD1. Unmatched junction bases numbered 10, after V lost 7 bases and J lost 6 bases. The V gene's germline CDR1 is LNHDA and CDR2 SQIVND (reference sequence). The CDR3 has 14 residues. The CDR3 is CASKTGGPRDGYTF. As DNA, the CDR3 is TGTGCCAGTAAAACAGGGGGTCCTAGAGATGGCTACACCTTC.

The J gene is TRBJ1-2, the V gene TRBV27; a weak D match, TRBD1 (5 bases). The V end was cut by 3 bases, the J end by 4 bases, with 15 bases between. This CDR3 comprises 15 residues. Germline CDR1 reads MNHEY; CDR2 reads SMNVEV (reference sequence). Here the CDR3 DNA reads TGTGCCAGCAGTTTGTATCGGGCAGGGTCCTATGGCTACACCTTC. Translating gives CASSLYRAGSYGYTF.

This sequence joins TRBV2 and TRBJ2-3; 13 bases align to TRBD2. The CDR3 has 19 residues. Germline V CDR1 and CDR2: SNHLY, FYNNEI. The V gene end was trimmed by 6 bases and the J gene end by 0 bases; junction bases not matched to a gene: 12. CDR3 bases: TGTGCCAGCAGAACGGGACTAGCGGGGACTGCTTCTAGCACAGATACGCAGTATTTT. Amino acids: CASRTGLAGTASSTDTQYF. The full variable domain, in which reference TRBV2 and TRBJ2-3 provide the parts outside the CDR3, is EPEVTQTPSHQVTQMGQEVILRCVPISNHLYFYWYRQILGQKVEFLVSFYNNEISEKSEIFDDQFSVERPDGSNFTLKIRSTKLEDSAMYFCASRTGLAGTASSTDTQYFGPGTRLTVL.

V is TRBV28 and J is TRBJ2-7; a possible D gene is TRBD1 (5 bases). Deletions cut 2 bases from V and 2 bases from J, with 19 bases between. Germline V gene lookup returns CDR1 MDHEN and CDR2 SYDVKM. The CDR3 is 17 amino acids. CDR3 coding DNA: TGTGCCAGCAGTTTAAGCAACGAACAGGAGATTACCTACGAGCAGTACTTC. Its protein product is CASSLSNEQEITYEQYF.

The chain employs TRBV7-9 and TRBJ1-2; D is uncertain. Trimming pared 4 bases from V and 4 bases from J, leaving 10 bases between. Germline-derived CDR1 and CDR2 are SEHNR and FQNEAQ (reference sequence). The CDR3 runs to 13 residues. The CDR3 sequence is CASSSTAVYGYTF. CDR3 in DNA: TGTGCCAGCAGCTCGACCGCGGTCTATGGCTACACCTTC.

This chain links TRBV4-1 with TRBJ1-1; D uncertain. V was cut by 0 bases and J by 0 bases, with 8 bases left in between. This CDR3 has 15 amino acids. Germline V CDR1 and CDR2: MGHRA, YSYEKL. The CDR3 DNA reads TGCGCCAGCAGCCAAGAATACGGGGTGAACACTGAAGCTTTCTTT. It translates to CASSQEYGVNTEAFF.

The table lists this clone with a count of one. The chain joins TRBV7-9 to TRBJ2-7; 10 bases map to TRBD2. This CDR3 contains 15 residues. In germline, CDR1 is SEHNR, CDR2 FQNEAQ (reference sequence). Trimming removed 5 bases from V and 4 bases from J; junction bases left unmatched: 8. The CDR3 DNA sequence: TGTGCCAGCAGCAACTCTACTAGCGGGATGTACGAGCAGTACTTC. It specifies CASSNSTSGMYEQYF.

The J gene is TRBJ2-2, the V gene TRBV6-5, with D tentatively TRBD1 (6 bases). In germline, CDR1 is MNHEY, CDR2 SVGAGI. The CDR3 spans 15 residues. V lost 0 bases and J 5 bases, leaving 10 bases between the germline ends. The CDR3 protein is CASSYSWGLTGELFF. CDR3 nucleotide sequence: TGTGCCAGCAGTTACTCTTGGGGGCTGACCGGGGAGCTGTTTTTT.

The chain joins TRBV9 to TRBJ2-2; TRBD2 aligns across 7 bases. Trimming cost V 0 bases and J 7 bases; bases outside gene matches: 9. CDR3 length equals 16 residues. Looked up from germline, CDR1 is SGDLS and CDR2 is YYNGEE. The CDR3 loop is CASSVARGGSFGELFF. The CDR3 coding sequence is TGTGCCAGCAGCGTAGCCCGCGGGGGATCCTTCGGGGAGCTGTTTTTT. The entire variable domain, with the rest obtained from reference TRBV9 and TRBJ2-2, is as follows: DSGVTQTPKHLITATGQRVTLRCSPRSGDLSVYWYQQSLDQGLQFLIQYYNGEERAKGNILERFSAQQFPDLHSELNLSSLELGDSALYFCASSVARGGSFGELFFGEGSRLTVL.

The chain combines TRBV28 with TRBJ2-7; D is undetermined. CDR1 is MDHEN and CDR2 is SYDVKM in the germline V gene. CDR3 size: 13 residues. V lost 5 bases and J 2 bases, leaving 10 bases between the germline ends. CDR3 bases: TGTGCCAGCAGTCCTCTTTTCCCCTACGAGCAGTACTTC. Its translation: CASSPLFPYEQYF.

J is TRBJ1-5 and V is TRBV7-2; D unresolved. CDR1 and CDR2 from the germline V gene are SGHTA and FQGNSA. The V end was cut by 8 bases, the J end by 0 bases, with 5 bases between. This CDR3 is 12 amino acids long. CDR3 amino acids: CASSYSNQPQHF. CDR3 nucleotides: TGTGCCAGCTCCTATAGCAATCAGCCCCAGCATTTT.

V and J are TRBV7-3 and TRBJ2-1; 8 bases map to TRBD2. The length of the CDR3 is 14 residues. Germline V gives CDR1 SGHTA, CDR2 FQGTGA. The trim removed 5 bases at V and 5 bases at J, leaving 5 bases unmatched. CDR3 sequence: CASSPGGANNEQFF. CDR3 DNA sequence: TGTGCCAGCAGCCCCGGGGGGGCGAACAATGAGCAGTTCTTC.

This clone was counted a single time. The chain joins TRBV5-1 to TRBJ2-6, with D perhaps TRBD1 (6 bases). Germline V gene sequence: CDR1 SGHRS, CDR2 YFSETQ. This CDR3 has 17 amino acids. Trimming removed 5 bases at V and 2 bases at J, with 17 bases between. In DNA, the CDR3 is TGCGCCAGCAGTAGGGGGATCGATATTACTGGGGCCAACGTCCTGACTTTC. This codes for CASSRGIDITGANVLTF. Drawing the rest from reference TRBV5-1 and TRBJ2-6, the complete variable domain is KAGVTQTPRYLIKTRGQQVTLSCSPISGHRSVSWYQQTPGQGLQFLFEYFSETQRNKGNFPGRFSGRQFSNSRSEMNVSTLELGDSALYLCASSRGIDITGANVLTFGAGSRLTVL.

The rearrangement joins TRBV4-1 to TRBJ2-7; 8 bases agree with TRBD2. V lost 1 base to trimming and J lost 7 bases; unmatched junction nucleotides: 15. The CDR3 is made up of 17 amino acids. CDR1 is MGHRA and CDR2 is YSYEKL in the germline V gene. CDR3 DNA: TGCGCCAGCAGCCAAGCCCCTCCCGGGGGGGCACGTGGTGAGCAGTACTTC. It specifies CASSQAPPGGARGEQYF.

V gene TRBV28 combines with J gene TRBJ2-1; the match to TRBD2 covers 8 bases. The CDR3 is 16 amino acids. Per germline, CDR1 MDHEN and CDR2 SYDVKM. V dropped 5 bases and J dropped 2; count of bases not matched to a gene: 8. The CDR3 here is CASSPLTSGTYNEQFF. DNA for the CDR3: TGTGCCAGCAGTCCACTAACTAGCGGAACCTACAATGAGCAGTTCTTC.